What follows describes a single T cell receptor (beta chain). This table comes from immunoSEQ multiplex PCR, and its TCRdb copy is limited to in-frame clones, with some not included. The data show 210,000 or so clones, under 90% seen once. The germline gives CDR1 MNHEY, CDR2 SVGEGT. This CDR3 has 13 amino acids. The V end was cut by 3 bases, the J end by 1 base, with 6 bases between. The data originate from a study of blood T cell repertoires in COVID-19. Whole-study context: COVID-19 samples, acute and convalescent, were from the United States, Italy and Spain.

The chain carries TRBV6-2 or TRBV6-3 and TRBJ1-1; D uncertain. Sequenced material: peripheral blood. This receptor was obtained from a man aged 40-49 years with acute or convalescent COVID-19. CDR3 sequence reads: CASSYEGNTEAFF. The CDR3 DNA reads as TGTGCCAGCAGTTATGAGGGGAACACTGAAGCTTTCTTT.